This is a list of T cell receptor beta chains from one sample in a study of molecular identifiers for immune sequencing clone quantification. In TCRdb, the PCR reads were re-called with MiXCR into one record per CDR3 protein. The sample consists of some 580,000 distinct CDR3 sequences, about 25% of them appearing once. Sample: naive CD8+ T cells from blood, with Jurkat cell RNA spiked in. These receptors were obtained from a human donor in good health. Some libraries in this study had Jurkat cell RNA spiked in. Both conserved end residues are part of each CDR3. Each record gives: clone size, D gene, J gene, V gene, CDR3 DNA, CDR3 protein. D genes are given only for firm matches. Clone size appears in some rows only: once, few, many, or a class for an expanded clone.

>few|.|TRBJ1-1|TRBV7-9
TGTGCCAGCAGCACCATGACCGAAATATACACTGAAGCTTTCTTT
CASSTMTEIYTEAFF
>.|.|TRBJ1-3|TRBV19
TGTGCCAGTACGCCAACAGGGACTGGAAACACCATATATTTT
CASTPTGTGNTIYF
>many|TRBD2|TRBJ2-1|TRBV7-8
TGTGCCAGCAGCCCCTTAGCGGGGGCTAGCTACAATGAGCAGTTCTTC
CASSPLAGASYNEQFF
>few|.|TRBJ2-7|TRBV20-1
TGCAGTGCTAGGGCTGTCGGGTCCTACGAGCAGTACTTC
CSARAVGSYEQYF
>.|.|TRBJ2-5|TRBV10-3
TGTGCCATCAGTGAGGTTCAAGGAGCGGCCCAAGAGACCCAGTACTTC
CAISEVQGAAQETQYF
>few|.|TRBJ2-3|TRBV4-1
TGCGCCACCGGTTCCCAGAGGAGCACAGATACGCAGTATTTT
CATGSQRSTDTQYF
>many|.|TRBJ1-1|TRBV2
TGTGCCAGCACTGAGAACACTGAAGCTTTCTTT
CASTENTEAFF
>many|.|TRBJ1-1|TRBV7-9
TGTGCCAGCAGAGGTACGATGAACACTGAAGCTTTCTTT
CASRGTMNTEAFF
>many|.|TRBJ1-4|TRBV13
TGTGCCAGCAGCTTAGAAGCGAATGAAAAACTGTTTTTT
CASSLEANEKLFF
>many|.|TRBJ2-3|TRBV29-1
TGCAGCGTTACGTCGTCCTCGGGCACAGATACGCAGTATTTT
CSVTSSSGTDTQYF
>few|.|TRBJ2-7|TRBV27
TGTGCCAGCAGTTTAAGTACCGGTGTCTACGAGCAGTACTTC
CASSLSTGVYEQYF
>.|TRBD1|TRBJ1-2|TRBV12-3/TRBV12-4
TGTGCCAGCAGACTCGGGACAGGGCTTGGCTACACCTTC
CASRLGTGLGYTF
>few|.|TRBJ2-7|TRBV27
TGTGCCAGCAGTTTAGCAGCCGGGGACGTCGACGAGCAGTACTTC
CASSLAAGDVDEQYF
>.|.|TRBJ1-3|TRBV29-1
TGCAGCGTTGCGACGGGTAACTCTGGAAACACCATATATTTT
CSVATGNSGNTIYF
>few|.|TRBJ2-7|TRBV9
TGTGCCAGCAGCGTAGGCGCGGGCTACTACGAGCAGTACTTC
CASSVGAGYYEQYF
>many|TRBD1|TRBJ2-4|TRBV7-9
TGTGCCAGCAGCCCAGGGACAGTCTTTGACATTCAGTACTTC
CASSPGTVFDIQYF
>many|.|TRBJ1-1|TRBV2
TGTGCCAGCCATACAGGGTCCACTGAAGCTTTCTTT
CASHTGSTEAFF
>many|.|TRBJ2-7|TRBV3-1
TGTGCCAGCAGCCAAGACCCAGGCCCCGAAGCCGTCTACGAGCAGTACTTC
CASSQDPGPEAVYEQYF
>.|.|TRBJ1-3|TRBV21-1
TGTGCCAGCAGCAAACTGGATTTGTACGACACCATATATTTT
CASSKLDLYDTIYF
>.|.|TRBJ2-7|TRBV7-9
TGTGCCAGCAGCTCGGAAGGGCCAACGGGAACATCCTACGAGCAGTACTTC
CASSSEGPTGTSYEQYF
>many|.|TRBJ2-3|TRBV7-6
TGTGCCAGCAGGCCGATGGCGGGCACCCCCCCAGATACGCAGTATTTT
CASRPMAGTPPDTQYF
>few|.|TRBJ2-7|TRBV7-8
TGTGCCAGCAGCTTAGACCCCAGACAGGATTCCTACGAGCAGTACTTC
CASSLDPRQDSYEQYF
>.|TRBD1|TRBJ1-1|TRBV11-2
TGTGCCAGCAGCCAAAGAATATCGACAGGGAACACAGAAGCTTTCTTT
CASSQRISTGNTEAFF
>many|.|TRBJ1-1|TRBV19
TGTGCCAGTAGTATTCAGGGTCTGAACACTGAAGCTTTCTTT
CASSIQGLNTEAFF
>.|.|TRBJ1-1|TRBV9
TGTGCCAGCAGCGTAGAGGCCCGGGGAACTGAAGCTTTCTTT
CASSVEARGTEAFF
>.|.|TRBJ2-7|TRBV28
TGTGCCAGCGTCCCCGTGGGGGCGGGAGTCTACGAGCAGTACTTC
CASVPVGAGVYEQYF
>few|TRBD2|TRBJ2-5|TRBV7-6
TGTGCCAGCAGCTCGGGACTAGCGGGGGTAGAGACCCAGTACTTC
CASSSGLAGVETQYF
>.|.|TRBJ2-3|TRBV14
TGTGTCAGCAGCCAAGGGCTGCGGGGGCCCCCAGATACGCAGTATTTT
CVSSQGLRGPPDTQYF
>.|.|TRBJ1-1|TRBV30
TGTGCCTGGATCGAAATGGAGATGAACACTGAAGCTTTCTTT
CAWIEMEMNTEAFF
>few|.|TRBJ2-7|TRBV12-3/TRBV12-4
TGTGCCAGCAGCCCCGCCATGGGGCCCACCGAGCAGTACTTC
CASSPAMGPTEQYF
>.|.|TRBJ2-1|TRBV11-3
TGTGCCAGCAGCTTAGACTCCGGCGGTAGTTTAGTGCCTGGTGAGCAGTTCTTC
CASSLDSGGSLVPGEQFF
>once|.|TRBJ2-4|TRBV2
TGTGCCAGCACCGCAGGATCTGGCGAGTTTGAGCAGTACTTC
CASTAGSGEFEQYF
>.|.|TRBJ2-7|TRBV10-3
TGTGCCATCACTGGGGAGTACTACGAGCAGTACTTC
CAITGEYYEQYF
>.|TRBD2|TRBJ2-3|TRBV7-9
TGTGCCAGCACCCTCCTCGGGCGGGAGGACTTCTTAACAGATACGCAGTATTTT
CASTLLGREDFLTDTQYF
>many|TRBD1|TRBJ2-5|TRBV7-2
TGTGCCAGCAGCGAAAGGACAGGCACAGAGACCCAGTACTTC
CASSERTGTETQYF
>many|.|TRBJ2-7|TRBV25-1
TGTGCCAGCAGTGAATATCGCTCCTACGAGCAGTACTTC
CASSEYRSYEQYF
>many|.|TRBJ2-3|TRBV28
TGTGCCAGCGGACTCAGCACAGATACGCAGTATTTT
CASGLSTDTQYF
>few|.|TRBJ1-5|TRBV6-5
TGTGCCAGCAGAGCAGGTAGGGGAAATCAGCCCCAGCATTTT
CASRAGRGNQPQHF
>.|TRBD2|TRBJ2-1|TRBV3-1
TGTGCCAGCAGCCAGCTCCTCACCCTAGCGGGCAATACGGATGAGCAGTTCTTC
CASSQLLTLAGNTDEQFF
>few|TRBD1|TRBJ1-5|TRBV27
TGTGCCAGCAGCACAGGGGTGGTCAATCAGCCCCAGCATTTT
CASSTGVVNQPQHF